Presented here are 27 T cell receptor beta chains from one specimen sequenced in a study of shared clonotypes between healthy human individuals. Terminally differentiated effector memory CD45RA+ cells were left out of the naive CD8 fraction, which was CD45RO-negative and positively selected for CCR7. Sequencing used immunoSEQ multiplex PCR; TCRdb keeps in-frame clones, though not all of them. The data hold about 2 million clones, with roughly 94% observed a single time. Sequenced: naive CD8+ T cells sorted from blood. The receptors stem from a man between 18 and 29 years old in good health.

This clone has only one observation. This specimen includes other DNA sequences encoding the same CDR3. The CDR3 region has the DNA TGTGCCAGTAGTTTCGGGGGCTCCTACGAGCAGTACTTC. This translates into CASSFGGSYEQYF. The chain couples TRBV19 to TRBJ2-7; tentative D call: TRBD2 (6 bases). V was clipped by 5 bases and J by 0 bases, with 8 bases between them. Germline CDR1 reads LNHDA; CDR2 reads SQIVND (reference sequence). The CDR3 runs 13 residues. Full variable domain (outside the CDR3, taken from reference TRBV19 and TRBJ2-7): DGGITQSPKYLFRKEGQNVTLSCEQNLNHDAMYWYRQDPGQGLRLIYYSQIVNDFQKGDIAEGYSVSREKKESFPLTVTSAQKNPTAFYLCASSFGGSYEQYFGPGTRLTVT.

The chain links TRBV12-5 to TRBJ1-1, with 7 bases aligning to TRBD1. The junction had 1 base not matched to a gene; V was cut back by 1 base and J by 2 bases. CDR3 size: 14 residues. Germline V CDR1 and CDR2: LGHNT, FRNRAP. CDR3 coding DNA: TGTGCTAGTGGTTTGGGACAGGGTAACACTGAAGCTTTCTTT. Protein: CASGLGQGNTEAFF. The full variable domain, completed using reference TRBV12-5 and TRBJ1-1, is DARVTQTPRHKVTEMGQEVTMRCQPILGHNTVFWYRQTMMQGLELLAYFRNRAPLDDSGMPKDRFSAEMPDATLATLKIQPSEPRDSAVYFCASGLGQGNTEAFFGQGTRLTVV.

The chain uses TRBV7-9 and TRBJ1-2; 7 nucleotides line up with TRBD1. This CDR3 has 15 amino acids. The germline gives CDR1 SEHNR, CDR2 FQNEAQ (reference sequence). The V segment lost 5 bases and the J segment 4 bases; nucleotides outside the gene matches: 10. The CDR3 here is CASSAPTGQGYGYTF. CDR3 nucleotide sequence: TGTGCCAGCAGCGCCCCGACAGGGCAGGGCTATGGCTACACCTTC.

The J gene is TRBJ2-5, the V gene TRBV29-1; 9 positions agree with TRBD1. This CDR3 spans 14 amino acids. Germline lookup yields CDR1 SQVTM and CDR2 ANQGSEA. The V gene end was trimmed by 5 bases and the J gene end by 5 bases; junction bases not matched to a gene: 9. CDR3 region: CSVSGTGLSETQYF. CDR3 nucleotide sequence: TGCAGCGTTTCCGGGACAGGGCTTTCGGAGACCCAGTACTTC.

V and J are TRBV30 and TRBJ2-7, with 12 bases aligning to TRBD1. Germline CDR1 and CDR2: GTSNPN and SVGIG (reference sequence). This CDR3 region has 15 residues. Trimming at V came to 2 bases and at J to 4 bases, leaving 6 bases not matched to a gene. The chain's CDR3 is CAWSSGTGGWYEQYF. In DNA form, the CDR3 reads TGTGCCTGGAGTTCCGGGACAGGGGGCTGGTACGAGCAGTACTTC.

The chain is built from TRBV6-6 and TRBJ2-7; D unclear. The CDR3 covers 12 residues. CDR1 is MNHNY, CDR2 SVGAGI, per germline (reference sequence). V was cut by 7 bases and J by 3 bases, with 10 bases left in between. The CDR3 is CASTLTHYEQYF. For the CDR3, the DNA is TGTGCCAGCACCCTGACCCACTACGAGCAGTACTTC.

The J gene is TRBJ2-7, the V gene TRBV7-4, with TRBD2 matching 12 bases. Germline trimming cut 2 bases from V and 2 bases from J; bases unmatched to any gene: 7. The CDR3 contains 17 residues. Germline V CDR1 and CDR2: SGHVT, SQSDAQ. The CDR3 DNA reads as TGTGCCAGCAGCTTACTGATGGGACTAGCGGGTACCTACGAGCAGTACTTC. It yields the protein CASSLLMGLAGTYEQYF.

CDR3 sequence: CASSLKGQGTTEAFF. DNA of the CDR3: TGTGCCAGCAGCCTAAAGGGACAGGGGACCACTGAAGCTTTCTTT. This chain links TRBV7-9 with TRBJ1-1; 10 nucleotides match TRBD1. V trimming: 5 bases; J trimming: 4 bases; junction bases outside the gene matches: 7. This CDR3 comprises 15 residues. Per germline, CDR1 SEHNR and CDR2 FQNEAQ (reference sequence).

The chain combines TRBV11-2 with TRBJ2-5, with 10 bases aligning to TRBD2. The CDR3 spans 15 residues. Germline V CDR1 and CDR2: SGHAT, FQNNGV. Trimming cost V 5 bases and J 2 bases; bases outside gene matches: 5. Written as DNA, the CDR3 is TGTGCCAGCAGCGGTAGCGGGGGGCCTCAAGAGACCCAGTACTTC. Its translation: CASSGSGGPQETQYF.

This rearrangement joins TRBV25-1 to TRBJ2-7, with a weak D call TRBD2 (6 bases). The germline V gene encodes CDR1 MGHDK and CDR2 SYGVNS. The CDR3 is made up of 15 amino acids. Trimming took off 2 bases at V and 0 bases at J, with 11 bases between the two ends. CDR3 sequence (DNA): TGTGCCAGCAGTGAAGGGGGGATAAGCTCCTACGAGCAGTACTTC. Translating gives CASSEGGISSYEQYF.

The chain joins TRBV27 to TRBJ2-5; perhaps TRBD2 as D (7 bases). The CDR3 spans 16 residues. V lost 3 bases and J 4 bases, leaving 18 bases between the germline ends. Germline loops: CDR1 MNHEY, CDR2 SMNVEV (reference sequence). CDR3 nucleotide sequence: TGTGCCAGCAGTTTTATAGGGGGAGGGCCGGGAGAGACCCAGTACTTC. This translates into CASSFIGGGPGETQYF.

Remarks on this clone: The sample contains more than one DNA sequence encoding this CDR3. The V gene is TRBV2, the J gene TRBJ2-1; TRBD2 matches at 7 bases. This CDR3 is 15 amino acids long. Germline V lookup: CDR1 SNHLY, CDR2 FYNNEI. Germline trimming cut 2 bases from V and 2 bases from J; bases unmatched to any gene: 3. The CDR3 DNA follows: TGTGCCAGCAGTGAAAGGGCGGGGGCCTACAATGAGCAGTTCTTC. Translated, it gives CASSERAGAYNEQFF.

The chain links TRBV5-1 to TRBJ1-2, with no clear D. CDR1 is SGHRS, CDR2 YFSETQ, per germline. Trimming shortened V by 0 bases and J by 7 bases, and 13 bases separated the two germline ends. The CDR3 has 14 residues. CDR3 sequence (DNA): TGCGCCAGCAGCTTGGATGTGGGAGTTTCTGGCTACACCTTC. Its protein product is CASSLDVGVSGYTF.

The chain carries TRBV5-6 and TRBJ2-7; tentatively, D is TRBD1 or TRBD2 (5 bases each). The CDR3 consists of 17 residues. The germline V gene has CDR1 SGHDT and CDR2 YYEEEE. The ends were cut back, 4 bases at V and 5 bases at J, with 25 bases in the middle. CDR3 nucleotides: TGTGCCAGCAGCGACAGACCAGGGAGCCCGAGGGATGACGAGCAGTACTTC. Protein: CASSDRPGSPRDDEQYF.

DNA of the CDR3: TGTGCCAGCACCGTTGACGCTGAAGCTTTCTTT. Its protein product is CASTVDAEAFF. The chain has TRBV5-4 and TRBJ1-1; D remains unclear. CDR1 is SGHNT and CDR2 is YYREEE in the germline V gene (reference sequence). Trimming pared 6 bases from V and 6 bases from J, leaving 9 bases between. The length of the CDR3 is 11 residues.

V and J are TRBV27 and TRBJ1-6; TRBD1 might be the D (5 bases). The CDR3 covers 18 residues. Trimming pared 2 bases from V and 0 bases from J, leaving 14 bases between. Germline CDR1 is MNHEY and CDR2 is SMNVEV (reference sequence). CDR3 protein: CASSLLPQGRSYNSPLHF. CDR3 coding DNA: TGTGCCAGCAGTTTACTCCCCCAGGGCCGCTCCTATAATTCACCCCTCCACTTT.

The chain recombines TRBV5-1 with TRBJ1-2; D not certain. This CDR3 is 13 amino acids long. Germline lookup yields CDR1 SGHRS and CDR2 YFSETQ. Trimming cost V 1 base and J 1 base, with 5 bases left between them. CDR3 DNA sequence: TGCGCCAGCAGCTTGAACAGTAACTATGGCTACACCTTC. Residues: CASSLNSNYGYTF. Full variable domain (rest looked up from reference TRBV5-1 and TRBJ1-2): KAGVTQTPRYLIKTRGQQVTLSCSPISGHRSVSWYQQTPGQGLQFLFEYFSETQRNKGNFPGRFSGRQFSNSRSEMNVSTLELGDSALYLCASSLNSNYGYTFGSGTRLTVV.

Here the CDR3 reads CASSANRGGENTEAFF. CDR3 bases: TGTGCCAGCAGCGCGAACAGGGGGGGAGAAAACACTGAAGCTTTCTTT. V is TRBV9 and J is TRBJ1-1; TRBD1 aligns across 8 bases. Germline lookup yields CDR1 SGDLS and CDR2 YYNGEE. With V trimmed by 3 bases and J by 2 bases, 9 bases remained unmatched. CDR3 length equals 16 residues.

V gene TRBV7-9 combines with J gene TRBJ1-1, with D hard to call. The CDR3 has 14 amino acids. CDR1 is SEHNR and CDR2 is FQNEAQ in the germline V gene (reference sequence). V lost 8 bases, J lost 0 bases, and 13 bases lay in between. The CDR3 here is CASRDLGMNTEAFF. As DNA, the CDR3 is TGTGCCAGCCGCGATTTGGGGATGAACACTGAAGCTTTCTTT. Full variable domain (rest looked up from reference TRBV7-9 and TRBJ1-1): DTGVSQNPRHKITKRGQNVTFRCDPISEHNRLYWYRQTLGQGPEFLTYFQNEAQLEKSRLLSDRFSAERPKGSFSTLEIQRTEQGDSAMYLCASRDLGMNTEAFFGQGTRLTVV.

This chain connects TRBV28 to TRBJ1-5; perhaps TRBD1 as D (5 bases). Germline CDR1 MDHEN, CDR2 SYDVKM. CDR3 length equals 13 residues. V shed 8 bases and J shed 7 bases, with 15 bases lying between them. CDR3 sequence (DNA): TGTGCCAGCGACGAGGGGCTCGGGCAGCCCCAGCATTTT. Its protein is CASDEGLGQPQHF.

The chain links TRBV18 to TRBJ2-3; 10 bases fit TRBD1. The CDR3 consists of 16 residues. V shed 2 bases and J 5 bases; nucleotides not matched to a gene: 7. The germline V gene encodes CDR1 KGHSH and CDR2 LQKENI. DNA of the CDR3: TGTGCCAGCTCACCAGCATCGGGACAGGGGCAAGATACGCAGTATTTT. Its translation: CASSPASGQGQDTQYF.

The genes are TRBV10-3 and TRBJ2-7; 10 bases line up with TRBD1. V was clipped by 1 base and J by 2 bases; unmatched bases: 5. The germline V gene has CDR1 ENHRY and CDR2 SYGVKD. The CDR3 runs to 16 residues. This CDR3 is CAISELGQGGTYEQYF. The CDR3, as DNA: TGTGCCATCAGTGAGTTAGGACAGGGGGGGACCTACGAGCAGTACTTC.

In regard to this clone: This CDR3 is also generated by other DNA sequences in the sample. This chain joins TRBV6-6 and TRBJ1-3, with D hard to call. The germline CDR1 and CDR2 sequences are MNHNY and SVGAGI (reference sequence). V dropped 2 bases and J dropped 4 bases, with 6 bases sitting between them. This CDR3 contains 13 residues. This CDR3 is CASSYNSGNTIYF. The CDR3 DNA reads as TGTGCCAGCAGTTACAACTCAGGAAACACCATATATTTT.

The chain links TRBV27 to TRBJ1-1; the D gene is possibly TRBD1 (5 bases). Germline V gives CDR1 MNHEY, CDR2 SMNVEV (reference sequence). The germline V and J ends were trimmed by 0 bases and 3 bases, with 11 bases remaining between them. The CDR3 has 15 residues. The CDR3 loop is CASSLSGGGYTEAFF. The CDR3 bases are TGTGCCAGCAGTTTATCTGGTGGGGGGTACACTGAAGCTTTCTTT.

The chain is built from TRBV6-5 and TRBJ1-2, with a weak D call TRBD1 (6 bases). The CDR3 has 14 residues. In germline, CDR1 is MNHEY, CDR2 SVGAGI. The ends were cut back, 0 bases at V and 6 bases at J, with 11 bases in the middle. The CDR3 DNA follows: TGTGCCAGCAGTTACTCGCGGGGGGCCGATGGCTACACCTTC. It yields the protein CASSYSRGADGYTF.

The V gene is TRBV7-9, the J gene TRBJ1-1; D call uncertain. The CDR3 spans 12 residues. V lost 5 bases, J lost 6 bases, and 10 bases lay in between. Per germline, CDR1 SEHNR and CDR2 FQNEAQ (reference sequence). DNA of the CDR3: TGTGCCAGCAGCCAAAGTATTCCTGAAGCTTTCTTT. This translates into CASSQSIPEAFF.

The V call is TRBV6-5, the J call TRBJ2-7; 11 nucleotides align to TRBD2. J gave up 5 bases and V 8 bases, and 8 bases lay outside the gene matches. CDR3 length equals 14 residues. Germline V lookup: CDR1 MNHEY, CDR2 SVGAGI. CDR3 protein: CASSLAGGPDEQYF. The CDR3 DNA follows: TGTGCCAGCTCCTTAGCGGGAGGGCCCGACGAGCAGTACTTC.